This is a list of T cell receptor beta chains from one sample in a study of T cells after yellow fever vaccination. TCRdb re-derived calls from the 5' RACE reads in MiXCR, one entry per CDR3 protein. This table has around 200,000 distinct CDR3 sequences, approximately 11% appearing once. The sequencing used CD8+ T cells sorted from PBMCs, collected 15 days after the yellow fever booster vaccination. The source is a man in his late teens or twenties who received the YFV17D yellow fever vaccine. Each CDR3 is given with its conserved first and last residue. D genes are given only for firm matches. The size of a clone is reported for some rows only, either as once, few or many, or as a class for expanded clones.

j_call	v_call	clone_size	d_call	cdr3_aa	cdr3_nt
TRBJ2-3	TRBV4-1	few	NA	CASSQVGGNTDTQYF	TGCGCCAGCAGCCAAGTGGGGGGAAACACAGATACGCAGTATTTT
TRBJ2-1	TRBV5-1	few	NA	CASRPSQYNEQFF	TGCGCCAGCCGCCCGAGTCAGTACAATGAGCAGTTCTTC
TRBJ2-5	TRBV4-3	few	TRBD2	CASSPGLADQETQYF	TGCGCCAGCAGCCCGGGACTAGCGGACCAAGAGACCCAGTACTTC
TRBJ1-1	TRBV27	few	NA	CASSTGGGNTEAFF	TGTGCCAGCAGTACGGGGGGGGGCAACACTGAAGCTTTCTTT
TRBJ2-1	TRBV11-2	NA	NA	CASSDNADGDEQFF	TGTGCCAGCAGCGATAACGCGGACGGGGATGAGCAGTTCTTC
TRBJ2-5	TRBV29-1	NA	NA	CSVVRTGEQETQYF	TGCAGCGTTGTTCGTACAGGAGAACAAGAGACCCAGTACTTC
TRBJ2-6	TRBV10-3	few	TRBD1	CAISEIPGQGTSGANVLTF	TGTGCCATCAGTGAGATACCGGGACAGGGAACCTCTGGGGCCAACGTCCTGACTTTC
TRBJ1-6	TRBV5-6	NA	NA	CASSGTSWYSPLHF	TGTGCCAGCAGCGGAACATCTTGGTACTCACCCCTCCACTTT
TRBJ2-7	TRBV15	NA	NA	CATSRGRGGYEQYF	TGTGCCACCAGCAGAGGGAGGGGGGGGTACGAGCAGTACTTC
TRBJ2-5	TRBV7-9	NA	NA	CASSEGLPVLAQYF	TGTGCCAGCAGCGAGGGACTTCCCGTTTTGGCCCAGTACTTC
TRBJ2-7	TRBV4-1	few	TRBD1	CASSQSAGQGLHEQYF	TGCGCCAGCAGCCAATCAGCGGGACAGGGTCTTCACGAGCAGTACTTC
TRBJ1-5	TRBV4-2	NA	NA	CASSQDLGGWDQPQHF	TGTGCCAGCAGCCAAGATCTTGGAGGCTGGGATCAGCCCCAGCATTTT
TRBJ2-1	TRBV4-1	NA	NA	CASSQGTVEFSEQFF	TGCGCCAGCAGCCAGGGGACTGTCGAGTTCAGTGAGCAGTTCTTC
TRBJ2-1	TRBV20-1	NA	TRBD1	CSAPPTGTGEFF	TGCAGTGCTCCCCCCACCGGGACAGGGGAGTTCTTC
TRBJ2-7	TRBV7-2	NA	NA	CASSLDRGARYEQYF	TGTGCCAGCAGCTTAGATAGGGGGGCGCGTTACGAGCAGTACTTC
TRBJ1-6	TRBV4-1	NA	NA	CASSLQGWSPLHF	TGCGCCAGCAGCCTTCAGGGATGGTCACCCCTCCACTTT
TRBJ1-1	TRBV6-5	NA	NA	CASSALGNTEAFF	TGTGCCAGCAGCGCCCTGGGGAACACTGAAGCTTTCTTT
TRBJ2-7	TRBV4-1	NA	NA	CASSQGVSYEQYF	TGCGCCAGCAGCCAAGGGGTTTCCTACGAGCAGTACTTC
TRBJ2-2	TRBV3-1	few	NA	CASSQVELPRTGELFF	TGTGCCAGCAGCCAAGTTGAACTTCCCAGGACCGGGGAGCTGTTTTTT
TRBJ2-1	TRBV6-5	few	TRBD2	CAVAAGTPDEQFF	TGTGCCGTCGCAGCGGGGACTCCGGATGAGCAGTTCTTC
TRBJ2-2	TRBV30	few	TRBD1	CAWSAQGAGELFF	TGTGCCTGGAGTGCCCAGGGGGCCGGGGAGCTGTTTTTT
TRBJ1-2	TRBV3-1	few	TRBD1	CASSQEFWDRAPGYTF	TGTGCCAGCAGCCAAGAGTTTTGGGACAGGGCTCCTGGCTACACCTTC
TRBJ1-2	TRBV7-8	NA	NA	CASSSGGLLANYGYTF	TGTGCCAGCAGCTCAGGTGGCTTGTTAGCTAACTATGGCTACACCTTC
TRBJ1-2	TRBV21-1	few	NA	CASSKVPKDGYTF	TGTGCCAGCAGCAAAGTTCCCAAGGATGGCTACACCTTC
TRBJ2-3	TRBV4-2	many	NA	CASSQGGTHTDTQYF	TGTGCCAGCAGCCAAGGGGGGACACACACAGATACGCAGTATTTT
TRBJ2-5	TRBV27	NA	NA	CASSTGRGVETQYF	TGTGCCAGCAGTACCGGGCGGGGTGTAGAGACCCAGTACTTC
TRBJ2-2	TRBV4-3	NA	NA	CASSQDGGGQTGELFF	TGCGCCAGCAGCCAAGATGGTGGGGGGCAGACCGGGGAGCTGTTTTTT
TRBJ2-7	TRBV6-1	few	NA	CASSEVRRYEQYF	TGTGCCAGCAGTGAAGTGCGGCGCTACGAGCAGTACTTC
TRBJ2-1	TRBV6-4	few	NA	CASNHKSSYNEQFF	TGTGCCAGCAACCACAAGAGCTCCTACAATGAGCAGTTCTTC
TRBJ1-5	TRBV3-1	few	TRBD1	CASSSDRADQPQHF	TGTGCCAGCAGCTCGGACAGGGCCGATCAGCCCCAGCATTTT
TRBJ2-1	TRBV21-1	many	NA	CASSSRRRHNEQFF	TGTGCCAGCAGCTCCCGCAGGCGACACAATGAGCAGTTCTTC
TRBJ1-4	TRBV5-1	NA	NA	CASSLGQGATNEKLFF	TGCGCCAGCAGCTTGGGGCAGGGTGCAACTAATGAAAAACTGTTTTTT
TRBJ1-1	TRBV7-9	NA	NA	CASSPGRTEAFF	TGTGCCAGCAGTCCAGGACGCACTGAAGCTTTCTTT
TRBJ1-5	TRBV21-1	few	NA	CASSDLVLLSNQPQHF	TGTGCCAGCAGCGATCTAGTATTACTTAGCAATCAGCCCCAGCATTTT
TRBJ1-2	TRBV6-6	few	NA	CASSYEGGDYGYTF	TGTGCCAGCAGTTACGAGGGGGGAGACTATGGCTACACCTTC
TRBJ1-1	TRBV7-9	few	NA	CASSLGGKNTEAFF	TGTGCCAGCAGCTTAGGCGGGAAGAACACTGAAGCTTTCTTT
TRBJ2-7	TRBV2	NA	NA	CASSEDHRAYEQYF	TGTGCCAGCAGTGAAGATCACAGGGCCTACGAGCAGTACTTC
TRBJ2-5	TRBV7-9	few	NA	CASSQSPGGGETQYF	TGTGCCAGCAGCCAGAGCCCAGGCGGAGGAGAGACCCAGTACTTC
TRBJ2-5	TRBV7-2	many	NA	CASSQVGLGVTQYF	TGTGCCAGCAGCCAAGTGGGGCTAGGGGTGACCCAGTACTTC
TRBJ2-2	TRBV20-1	once	NA	CSARWGSGELFF	TGCAGTGCTAGGTGGGGATCCGGGGAGCTGTTTTTT
TRBJ2-3	TRBV7-9	NA	NA	CASSQATASTDTQYF	TGTGCCAGCAGCCAAGCAACAGCGAGCACAGATACGCAGTATTTT
TRBJ2-7	TRBV20-1	NA	NA	CSARDESYEQYF	TGCAGTGCTAGAGATGAAAGTTACGAGCAGTACTTC
TRBJ1-4	TRBV4-2	many	NA	CASSQDPTSLEKLFF	TGTGCCAGCAGCCAAGATCCGACCTCTCTCGAAAAACTGTTTTTT
TRBJ1-2	TRBV7-9	NA	NA	CASSNRQASRGYTF	TGTGCCAGCAGCAACCGACAGGCCTCTAGGGGCTACACCTTC
TRBJ2-2	TRBV5-1	NA	NA	CASSSDTRDTGELFF	TGCGCCAGCAGCTCTGACACCCGTGACACCGGGGAGCTGTTTTTT
TRBJ2-5	TRBV4-3	few	NA	CASSQAFAGTGRQETQYF	TGCGCCAGCAGCCAAGCGTTCGCGGGGACGGGGCGCCAAGAGACCCAGTACTTC
TRBJ2-7	TRBV4-2	NA	TRBD1	CASSPPGQGVREQYF	TGTGCCAGCAGCCCGCCGGGACAGGGAGTTCGCGAGCAGTACTTC
TRBJ1-2	TRBV28	few	NA	CASSRLRDSAHGYTF	TGTGCCAGCAGTCGACTCCGGGACTCCGCCCATGGCTACACCTTC
TRBJ2-3	TRBV5-1	few	TRBD2	CASSMTSGGLTDTQYF	TGCGCCAGCAGCATGACTAGCGGGGGCCTCACAGATACGCAGTATTTT
TRBJ2-3	TRBV9	few	NA	CASSVGGSSTDTQYF	TGTGCCAGCAGCGTAGGCGGGTCTAGCACAGATACGCAGTATTTT
TRBJ1-2	TRBV9	few	NA	CASSPLGPSANFFYGYTF	TGTGCCAGCAGCCCCCTGGGTCCGTCGGCCAATTTTTTCTATGGCTACACCTTC
TRBJ2-3	TRBV27	NA	NA	CATKTGGPADTQYF	TGTGCCACAAAAACCGGGGGGCCGGCCGATACGCAGTATTTT
TRBJ2-2	TRBV6-2/TRBV6-3	NA	TRBD1	CASRPQGDPTRELFF	TGTGCCAGCAGACCTCAGGGGGACCCCACCCGGGAGCTGTTTTTT
TRBJ1-5	TRBV4-1	many	NA	CASSQGGHQPQHF	TGCGCCAGCAGCCAAGGCGGGCATCAGCCCCAGCATTTT